A selection of T cell receptor beta chains follows, all from one sample in a study of cytomegalovirus exposure and HLA in healthy donors. Produced via immunoSEQ multiplex PCR; TCRdb's table is partial and in-frame only. The sample table sets out around 150,000 clones. The sample was PBMCs. Receptors originate from an older woman in good health and CMV-seronegative. The CDR3 runs from the conserved cysteine through the conserved F or W. D genes are given only for firm matches.

>TRBJ2-1|TRBD2|TRBV7-3
TGTGCCAGCAGCTTACTAGCGGACTCCTACAATGAGCAGTTCTTC
CASSLLADSYNEQFF
>TRBJ2-7|.|TRBV5-6
TGTGCCAGCAGCTTCGCGGGGATGCCCTACGAGCAGTACTTC
CASSFAGMPYEQYF
>TRBJ2-1|TRBD2|TRBV7-6
TGTGCCAGCAGCTTAGACCTAGCGGGAGCCAATGAGCAGTTCTTC
CASSLDLAGANEQFF
>TRBJ1-3|TRBD1|TRBV19
TGTGCCAGTACCGGGACAGTCCACTCTGGAAACACCATATATTTT
CASTGTVHSGNTIYF
>TRBJ1-5|.|TRBV2
TGTGCCAGCAGTGTTAACCGCGGCCTCAATCAGCCCCAGCATTTT
CASSVNRGLNQPQHF
>TRBJ1-4|.|TRBV5-1
TGCGCCAGCAGCACGGGAGAGAATGAAAAACTGTTTTTT
CASSTGENEKLFF
>TRBJ2-1|TRBD2|TRBV18
TGTGCCAGCTCACCCCCGATTAATGTGTGGCGGGAGGGCCGCAATGAGCAGTTCTTC
CASSPPINVWREGRNEQFF
>TRBJ2-1|.|TRBV13
TGTGCCAGCAGAGACTACCTTCAAAATGAGCAGTTCTTC
CASRDYLQNEQFF
>TRBJ1-1|.|TRBV7-3
TGTGCCAGCAGCTTTCAAATGAACACTGAAGCTTTCTTT
CASSFQMNTEAFF
>TRBJ2-7|TRBD1|TRBV6-1
TGTGCCAGCAGTGAAGAGGACAGGGTTGTCTACGAGCAGTACTTC
CASSEEDRVVYEQYF
>TRBJ2-3|.|TRBV4-1
TGCGCCAGCAGCCAAGAAGGCCGACGGGAGTTTGGGTCAGATACGCAGTATTTT
CASSQEGRREFGSDTQYF
>TRBJ2-1|TRBD2|TRBV6-1
TGTGCCAGCAGTGCCGGGACTAGCGGGAATCGAGATGAGCAGTTCTTC
CASSAGTSGNRDEQFF
>TRBJ2-1|TRBD2|TRBV27
TGTGCCAGCAGTTTACTAGCGGGAGGGTCATACAATGAGCAGTTCTTC
CASSLLAGGSYNEQFF
>TRBJ2-2|.|TRBV7-6
TGTGCCAGCAGCTCCGCCAGGGGGGCAGGGACCGGGGAGCTGTTTTTT
CASSSARGAGTGELFF
>TRBJ2-5|.|TRBV7-2
TGTGCCAGCGTCTTAGCTTGGGGGCGGGAGACCCAGTACTTC
CASVLAWGRETQYF
>TRBJ1-4|TRBD1|TRBV19
TGTGCCAGTAGTAGGGACAGGGGGGAAAAACTGTTTTTT
CASSRDRGEKLFF
>TRBJ2-3|.|TRBV5-6
TGTGCCAGCAGCTTGGAAGATCCAGCGTGGGCAGATACGCAGTATTTT
CASSLEDPAWADTQYF
>TRBJ2-7|TRBD2|TRBV10-3
TGTGCCATCAGTGGAGGGGGTAGCGGGGGTGGGGAGCAGTACTTC
CAISGGGSGGGEQYF
>TRBJ2-5|.|TRBV5-6
TGTGCCAGCAGCTTGAGAAGCCTCCGGGAATTGCAAGAGACCCAGTACTTC
CASSLRSLRELQETQYF
>TRBJ1-2|TRBD1|TRBV7-2
TGTGCCAGCAGCTTACGGACAGGGATGAACTATGGCTACACCTTC
CASSLRTGMNYGYTF
>TRBJ2-2|.|TRBV5-1
TGCGCCAGCAGCTTGGGTGCGAGATCCAACACCGGGGAGCTGTTTTTT
CASSLGARSNTGELFF
>TRBJ2-3|.|TRBV19
TGTGCCAGTAGTATCTACCCCCGGTCGGGTACGCAGTATTTT
CASSIYPRSGTQYF
>TRBJ1-1|.|TRBV19
TGTGCCAGTAGTATTTCAGGGTTGAACACTGAAGCTTTCTTT
CASSISGLNTEAFF
>TRBJ2-1|.|TRBV5-1
TGCGCCAGCAGCTTAGGGGTGGAGAACGAGCAGTTCTTC
CASSLGVENEQFF
>TRBJ1-2|.|TRBV14
TGTGCCAGCAGCCAGGAGTACTATGGCTACACCTTC
CASSQEYYGYTF
>TRBJ2-1|.|TRBV5-1
TGCGCCAGCAGCACGGACAACACCTACAATGAGCAGTTCTTC
CASSTDNTYNEQFF
>TRBJ2-1|TRBD2|TRBV15
TGTGCCACCAGCCGAGTACCTAGCGGGAGCACCTACAATGAGCAGTTCTTC
CATSRVPSGSTYNEQFF
>TRBJ1-3|TRBD1|TRBV4-3
TGCGCCAGCAGCCCGCCGGGACAGGGCGCTGGAAACACCATATATTTT
CASSPPGQGAGNTIYF
>TRBJ1-4|.|TRBV6-6
TGTGCCAGCAGACTACCCAATGAAAAACTGTTTTTT
CASRLPNEKLFF
>TRBJ2-1|.|TRBV29-1
TGCAGCGTTGAAGATAGAGATATTGAGCAGTTCTTC
CSVEDRDIEQFF
>TRBJ2-2|.|TRBV2
TGTGCCAGCAGTGGACAGGCCAACACCGGGGAGCTGTTTTTT
CASSGQANTGELFF
>TRBJ1-5|TRBD1|TRBV6-5
TGTGCCAGCAGTTATACAGGGGGACAGCCCCAGCATTTT
CASSYTGGQPQHF
>TRBJ2-1|.|TRBV11-2
TGTGCCAGCAGCTTACGGGGGTTCAGCTCCTACAATGAGCAGTTCTTC
CASSLRGFSSYNEQFF
>TRBJ2-1|TRBD2|TRBV29-1
TGCAGCGTCTCGGGGGGGAGCTCCTACAATGAGCAGTTCTTC
CSVSGGSSYNEQFF
>TRBJ1-2|.|TRBV9
TGTGCCAGCAGCGTAGGTCGGACATCGGCGAGAGGCTACACCTTC
CASSVGRTSARGYTF
>TRBJ2-7|TRBD1|TRBV11-2
TGTGCCAGCAGCTGGGACAGCTACGAGCAGTACTTC
CASSWDSYEQYF
>TRBJ2-3|TRBD2|TRBV4-1
TGCGCCAGCAGCCAAGATTGGACTAGCGGGAGGGTCACAGATACGCAGTATTTT
CASSQDWTSGRVTDTQYF
>TRBJ2-5|.|TRBV5-8
TGTGCCAGCAGCTTGGTTCTAGGGGGACAAGAGACCCAGTACTTC
CASSLVLGGQETQYF